Presented here are 5 T cell receptor beta chains from one specimen sequenced in a study of vaccination and CD4 T cells after COVID-19 (dated by TCRdb to between 2020 and 2023). Receptor amplification or capture employed PCR. TCRdb lists the instrument as Illumina iSeq 100. TCR sequencing of DNA from cultured CD4+ T cells used the Oncomine TCR Beta short-read assay at the Johns Hopkins FTIC core. In TCRdb, the public reads were trimmed at Q25 with fastp and aligned with MiXCR, with productive beta chains retained. One record per CDR3 amino acid sequence lists the most common genes and DNA. This sample lists several thousand distinct CDR3 sequences; 79% were detected once. Clones ranked in the top ten supply about 27% of the sample. Their target antigens are unknown. The treatment or condition label of this sample denotes: roughly 11-day PBMC culture with coronavirus spike peptide pools or control peptides (ViraFEST assay).

Input material: CD4+ T cells from blood, cultured in vitro. These receptors originate from a human donor who had recovered from COVID-19.

The J gene is TRBJ1-5, the V gene TRBV6-5; 7 nucleotides line up with TRBD1. The CDR3 sequence is 15 residues long. Germline loops: CDR1 MNHEY, CDR2 SVGAGI. The trim removed 4 bases at V and 2 bases at J, leaving 5 bases unmatched. This chain's CDR3 is CASSWDSAGNQPQHF. CDR3 in DNA: TGTGCCAGCAGTTGGGACAGCGCGGGCAATCAGCCCCAGCATTTT.

The chain employs TRBV5-1 and TRBJ1-2, with a weak D call TRBD1 (6 bases). V was clipped by 8 bases and J by 4 bases, with 21 bases between them. Germline loops: CDR1 SGHRS, CDR2 YFSETQ. The CDR3 covers 15 residues. The CDR3 coding sequence is TGCGCCAGTAACCCGGACGGCGAAGGGGGCTATGGCTACACCTTC. Protein: CASNPDGEGGYGYTF.

This clonotype was observed a handful of times. The chain links TRBV5-1 to TRBJ2-2; perhaps D is TRBD1 or TRBD2 (5 bases each). Germline V lookup: CDR1 SGHRS, CDR2 YFSETQ. CDR3 length: 15 amino acids. The V and J ends lost 4 bases and 0 bases respectively, with 10 bases between them. Written as DNA, the CDR3 is TGCGCCAGCAGCGTCGGGACGGCGAACACCGGGGAGCTGTTTTTT. Residues: CASSVGTANTGELFF.

V is TRBV6-5 and J is TRBJ2-2; 10 nucleotides align to TRBD1. V dropped 0 bases and J dropped 8; count of bases not matched to a gene: 9. The CDR3 loop spans 17 amino acids. The V gene's germline CDR1 is MNHEY and CDR2 SVGAGI. The CDR3 DNA is TGTGCCAGCAGTTACTCGGGGACAGGGGCATCCCTAGGGGAGCTGTTTTTT. This sequence encodes CASSYSGTGASLGELFF.

The chain combines TRBV20-1 with TRBJ1-3; 9 bases align to TRBD1. Germline V gives CDR1 DFQATT, CDR2 SNEGSKA (reference sequence). V shed 2 bases, J shed 0 bases, and the junction held 8 bases outside the gene matches. The CDR3 loop spans 17 amino acids. Here the CDR3 DNA reads TGCAGTGCTAGACCTTTGACAGGGGGATTCTCTGGAAACACCATATATTTT. It specifies CSARPLTGGFSGNTIYF.